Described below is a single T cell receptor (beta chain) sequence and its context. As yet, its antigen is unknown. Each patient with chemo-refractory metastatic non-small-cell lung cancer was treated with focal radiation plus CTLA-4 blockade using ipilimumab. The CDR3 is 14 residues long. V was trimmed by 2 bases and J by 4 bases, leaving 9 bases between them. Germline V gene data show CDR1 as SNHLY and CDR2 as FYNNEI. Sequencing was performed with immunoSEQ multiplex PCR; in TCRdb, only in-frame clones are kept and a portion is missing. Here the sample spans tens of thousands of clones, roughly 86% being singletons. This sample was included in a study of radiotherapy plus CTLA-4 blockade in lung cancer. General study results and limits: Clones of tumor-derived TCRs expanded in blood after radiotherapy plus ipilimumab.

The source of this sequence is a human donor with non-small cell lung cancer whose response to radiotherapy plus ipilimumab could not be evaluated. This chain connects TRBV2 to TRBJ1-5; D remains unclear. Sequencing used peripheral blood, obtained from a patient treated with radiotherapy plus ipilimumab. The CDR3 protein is CASSEQAVNQPQHF. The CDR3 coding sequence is TGTGCCAGCAGTGAACAGGCCGTTAATCAGCCCCAGCATTTT.